A single sample gave rise to the 9 T cell receptor beta chains below, sequenced in a study of blood T cell repertoires in COVID-19. Using immunoSEQ multiplex PCR, the repertoire was profiled, and TCRdb retains in-frame clones only, with some absent. The sample lists 180,000 or so clones, about 82% seen once, with 5.6% in the top ten. The sample comprised PBMCs or T cells enriched from blood (not recorded which). Receptors were obtained from a man aged 40-49 years with acute COVID-19.

The chain combines TRBV7-5 with TRBJ1-5; TRBD1 is the table's D call, not checked against the DNA. TRBV7-5 corresponds to a pseudogene. The CDR3 length is 15 residues. The DNA of the CDR3 is TGTGCCAGAAGCTTAGTGGGGGCCAGCAATCAGCCCCAGCATTTT. Encoded protein: CARSLVGASNQPQHF.

The chain couples TRBV12-3 or TRBV12-4 to TRBJ1-3, with a possible D match to TRBD1 (6 bases). With 8 bases removed from V and 3 bases from J, the gap between germline ends came to 11 bases. This CDR3 is 13 amino acids long. CDR3 sequence reads: CASGGGGGNTIYF. The DNA of the CDR3 is TGTGCCAGCGGCGGGGGCGGTGGAAACACCATATATTTT.

The chain is built from TRBV7-9 and TRBJ2-1, with 11 nucleotides matching TRBD2. The CDR3 has 15 residues. J was trimmed by 10 bases and V by 4 bases; bases with no gene match: 9. Germline CDR1 is SEHNR and CDR2 is FQNEAQ (reference sequence). The CDR3 bases are TGTGCCAGCAGCTCCACTAGCGGGAGACTGCCAGAGCAGTTCTTC. It specifies CASSSTSGRLPEQFF.

V usage is TRBV27 and J usage is TRBJ2-1; a possible D gene is TRBD2 (6 bases). The ends were cut back, 1 base at V and 6 bases at J, with 10 bases in the middle. This CDR3 is 14 amino acids long. Germline CDR1 MNHEY, CDR2 SMNVEV (reference sequence). This CDR3 is CASSLFSSVNEQFF. DNA of the CDR3: TGTGCCAGCAGTTTATTTTCTAGCGTCAATGAGCAGTTCTTC.

The chain carries TRBV5-1 and TRBJ2-5, with 11 bases aligning to TRBD2. Germline CDR1 reads SGHRS; CDR2 reads YFSETQ. The CDR3 extends over 18 amino acids. Losses at the gene ends were 4 bases for V and 4 bases for J; bases not matched to a gene: 15. The CDR3 is CASSLKVAGGPGLETQYF. CDR3 bases: TGCGCCAGCAGCCTGAAGGTAGCGGGAGGGCCAGGCTTAGAGACCCAGTACTTC.

This clone was recorded once. The V gene is TRBV5-1, the J gene TRBJ2-3, with 9 bases identical to TRBD1. The trim removed 4 bases at V and 3 bases at J, leaving 6 bases unmatched. Germline assignment: CDR1 SGHRS and CDR2 YFSETQ. This CDR3 spans 15 amino acids. The CDR3 DNA follows: TGCGCCAGCAGCCTCCGGGACAGGGTAACAGATACGCAGTATTTT. Amino acid sequence: CASSLRDRVTDTQYF.

Notes on this clone: Germline and junction disagree at one end, which may indicate a read error. The V gene is TRBV19, the J gene TRBJ2-7, with 10 bases that match TRBD1. Germline V gene data show CDR1 as LNHDA and CDR2 as SQIVND (reference sequence). The CDR3 spans 13 residues. The CDR3 DNA sequence: TGTGCCAGTAGTTCGAGGGACAGGGGACATTGGGACTTC. Residues: CASSSRDRGHWDF. The full variable domain, rest sourced from reference TRBV19 and TRBJ2-7, is DGGITQSPKYLFRKEGQNVTLSCEQNLNHDAMYWYRQDPGQGLRLIYYSQIVNDFQKGDIAEGYSVSREKKESFPLTVTSAQKNPTAFYLCASSSRDRGHWDFGPGTRLTVT.

V usage is TRBV15 and J usage is TRBJ1-5; D perhaps matches TRBD1 (5 bases). Germline V lookup: CDR1 LNHNV, CDR2 YYDKDF (reference sequence). The length of the CDR3 is 15 residues. V was pared by 0 bases and J by 4 bases, with 10 bases between. CDR3: CATSRDTGGNQPQHF. The CDR3 nucleotides are TGTGCCACCAGCAGAGATACCGGGGGAAATCAGCCCCAGCATTTT.

The rearrangement links TRBV2 to TRBJ2-4, with a tentative D call TRBD2 (5 bases). Germline V gene data show CDR1 as SNHLY and CDR2 as FYNNEI. The CDR3 has 15 residues. Trimming took off 3 bases at V and 2 bases at J, with 11 bases between the two ends. The DNA of the CDR3 is TGTGCCAGCAGTGACGGGATAAGCCCCAAAAACATTCAGTACTTC. Translated: CASSDGISPKNIQYF.